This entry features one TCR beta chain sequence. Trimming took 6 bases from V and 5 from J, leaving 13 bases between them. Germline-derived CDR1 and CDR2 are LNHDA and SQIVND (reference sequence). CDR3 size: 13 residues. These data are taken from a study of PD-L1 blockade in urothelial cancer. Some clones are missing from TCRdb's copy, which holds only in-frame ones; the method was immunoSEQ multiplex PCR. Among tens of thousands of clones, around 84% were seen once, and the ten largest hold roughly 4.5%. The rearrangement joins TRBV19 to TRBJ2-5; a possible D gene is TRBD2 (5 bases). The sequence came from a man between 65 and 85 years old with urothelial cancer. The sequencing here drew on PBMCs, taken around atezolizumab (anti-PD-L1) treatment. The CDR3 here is CASSWSSGETQYF. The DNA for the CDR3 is TGTGCCAGTAGCTGGAGTTCGGGGGAGACCCAGTACTTC.